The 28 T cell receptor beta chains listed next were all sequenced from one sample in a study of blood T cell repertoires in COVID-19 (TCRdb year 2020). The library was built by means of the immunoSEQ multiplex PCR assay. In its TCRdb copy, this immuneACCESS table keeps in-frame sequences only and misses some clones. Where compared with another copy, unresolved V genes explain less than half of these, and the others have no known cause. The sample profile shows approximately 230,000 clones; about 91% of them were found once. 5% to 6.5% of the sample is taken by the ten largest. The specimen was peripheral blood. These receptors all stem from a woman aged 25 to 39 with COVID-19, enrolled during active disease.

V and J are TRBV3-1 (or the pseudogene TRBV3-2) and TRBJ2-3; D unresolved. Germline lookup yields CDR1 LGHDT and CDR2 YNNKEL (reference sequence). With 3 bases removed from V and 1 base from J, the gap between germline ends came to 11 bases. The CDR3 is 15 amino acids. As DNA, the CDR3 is TGTGCCAGCAGCCAGGGCCCTGGCCGCACAGATACGCAGTATTTT. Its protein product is CASSQGPGRTDTQYF.

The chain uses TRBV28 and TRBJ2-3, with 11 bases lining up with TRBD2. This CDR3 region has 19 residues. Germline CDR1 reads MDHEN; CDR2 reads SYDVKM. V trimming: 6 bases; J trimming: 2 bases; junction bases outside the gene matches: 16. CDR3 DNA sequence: TGTGCCAGCAGGCGTAACTCTTTCCTAGCGGGGGGTTACACAGATACGCAGTATTTT. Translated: CASRRNSFLAGGYTDTQYF.

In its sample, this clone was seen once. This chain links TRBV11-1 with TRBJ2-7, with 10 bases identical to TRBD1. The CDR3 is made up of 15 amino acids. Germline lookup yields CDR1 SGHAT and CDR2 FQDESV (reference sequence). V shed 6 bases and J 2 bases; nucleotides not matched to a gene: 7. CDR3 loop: CASRGTGVRPYEQYF. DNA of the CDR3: TGTGCCAGCAGGGGGACAGGGGTTCGACCCTACGAGCAGTACTTC.

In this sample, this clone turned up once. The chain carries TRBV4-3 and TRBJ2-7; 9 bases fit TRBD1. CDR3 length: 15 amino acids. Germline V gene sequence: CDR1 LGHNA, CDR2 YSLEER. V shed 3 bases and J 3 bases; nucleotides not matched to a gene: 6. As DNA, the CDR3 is TGCGCCAGCAGCCATCCGGGACAGGGACTCTACGAGCAGTACTTC. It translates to CASSHPGQGLYEQYF.

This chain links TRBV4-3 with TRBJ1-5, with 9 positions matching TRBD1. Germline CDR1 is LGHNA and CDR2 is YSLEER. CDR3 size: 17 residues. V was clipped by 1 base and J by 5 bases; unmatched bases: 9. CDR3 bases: TGCGCCAGCAGCCAAGTCGCGATTACAGGGGGCCATCAGCCCCAGCATTTT. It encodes CASSQVAITGGHQPQHF.

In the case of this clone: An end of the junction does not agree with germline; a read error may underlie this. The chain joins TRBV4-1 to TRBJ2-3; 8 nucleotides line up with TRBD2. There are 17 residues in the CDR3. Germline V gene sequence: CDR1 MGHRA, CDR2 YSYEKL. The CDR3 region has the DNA TGCGCCAACAGCCAAGTTATCCCGGGAGGGACCACAGATACGCAGTATTTT. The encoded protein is CANSQVIPGGTTDTQYF.

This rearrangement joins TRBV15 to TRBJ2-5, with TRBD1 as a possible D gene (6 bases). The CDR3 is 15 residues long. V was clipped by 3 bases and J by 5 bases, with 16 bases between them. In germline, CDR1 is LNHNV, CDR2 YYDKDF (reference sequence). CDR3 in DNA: TGTGCCACCAGCAGGGCAACAGGGTATAGGGAGACCCAGTACTTC. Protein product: CATSRATGYRETQYF.

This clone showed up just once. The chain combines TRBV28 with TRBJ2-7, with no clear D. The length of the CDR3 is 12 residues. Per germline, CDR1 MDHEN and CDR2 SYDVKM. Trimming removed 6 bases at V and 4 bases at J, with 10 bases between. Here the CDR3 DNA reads TGTGCCAGCAGAAACGGGTTGTACGAGCAGTACTTC. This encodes CASRNGLYEQYF.

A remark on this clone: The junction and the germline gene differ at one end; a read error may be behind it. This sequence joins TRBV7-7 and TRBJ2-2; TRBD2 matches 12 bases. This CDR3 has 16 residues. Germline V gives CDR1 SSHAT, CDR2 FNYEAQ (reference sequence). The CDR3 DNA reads TGTGCTAGCAGCCCACGACTAGCGGGGGCGGTCGGGGAGCTGTTTTTT. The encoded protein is CASSPRLAGAVGELFF. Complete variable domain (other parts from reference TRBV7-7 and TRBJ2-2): GAGVSQSPRYKVTKRGQDVTLRCDPISSHATLYWYQQALGQGPEFLTYFNYEAQPDKSGLPSDRFSAERPEGSISTLTIQRTEQRDSAMYRCASSPRLAGAVGELFFGEGSRLTVL.

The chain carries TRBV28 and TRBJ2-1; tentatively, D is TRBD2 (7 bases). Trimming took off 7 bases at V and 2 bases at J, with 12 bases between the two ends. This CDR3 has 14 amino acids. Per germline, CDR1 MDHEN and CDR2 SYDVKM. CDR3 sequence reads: CASIGGPPYNEQFF. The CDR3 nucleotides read TGTGCCAGCATCGGGGGGCCGCCCTACAATGAGCAGTTCTTC.

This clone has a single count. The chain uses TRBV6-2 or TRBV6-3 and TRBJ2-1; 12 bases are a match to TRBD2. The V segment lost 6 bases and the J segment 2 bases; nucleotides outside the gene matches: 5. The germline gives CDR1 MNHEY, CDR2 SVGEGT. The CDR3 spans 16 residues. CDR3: CASSPTSGRPYNEQFF. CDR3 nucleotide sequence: TGTGCCAGCAGCCCTACTAGCGGGAGGCCCTACAATGAGCAGTTCTTC.

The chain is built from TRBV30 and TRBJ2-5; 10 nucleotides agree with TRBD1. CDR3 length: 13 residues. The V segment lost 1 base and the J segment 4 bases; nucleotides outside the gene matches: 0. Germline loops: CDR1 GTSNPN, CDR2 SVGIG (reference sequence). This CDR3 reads CAWSGTGGETQYF. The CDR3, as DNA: TGTGCCTGGAGTGGGACAGGGGGAGAGACCCAGTACTTC. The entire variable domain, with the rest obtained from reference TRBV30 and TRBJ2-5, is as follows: SQTIHQWPATLVQPVGSPLSLECTVEGTSNPNLYWYRQAAGRGLQLLFYSVGIGQISSEVPQNLSASRPQDRQFILSSKKLLLSDSGFYLCAWSGTGGETQYFGPGTRLLVL.

The CDR3 sequence is CASSGLTGELFF. In nucleotides, the CDR3 is TGTGCCAGCAGCGGACTCACCGGGGAGCTGTTTTTT. The chain is built from TRBV9 and TRBJ2-2; no reliable D call. This CDR3 region has 12 residues. Per the germline V gene, CDR1 is SGDLS and CDR2 is YYNGEE. V gave up 3 bases and J gave up 4 bases, with 4 bases separating them.

The chain's CDR3 is CASSQAVASPGGYTF. DNA for the CDR3: TGCGCCAGCAGCCAAGCCGTCGCCTCTCCGGGAGGCTACACCTTC. This chain connects TRBV4-3 to TRBJ1-2, with D hard to call. The V and J ends lost 1 base and 8 bases respectively, with 17 bases between them. The germline CDR1 and CDR2 sequences are LGHNA and YSLEER. The CDR3 extends over 15 amino acids.

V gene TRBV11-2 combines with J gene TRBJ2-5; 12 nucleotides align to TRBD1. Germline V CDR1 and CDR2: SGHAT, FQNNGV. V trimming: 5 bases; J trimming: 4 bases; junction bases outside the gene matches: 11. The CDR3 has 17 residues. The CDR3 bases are TGTGCCAGCAGCCTCCGGGACAGGGGGCTACCGTTAGAGACCCAGTACTTC. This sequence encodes CASSLRDRGLPLETQYF.

The CDR3 spells CASSLGTSGPLLEQFF. CDR3 sequence (DNA): TGCGCCAGCAGCTTGGGGACTAGCGGGCCATTACTTGAGCAGTTCTTC. The V call is TRBV5-1, the J call TRBJ2-1; 11 nucleotides align to TRBD2. Germline V gene data show CDR1 as SGHRS and CDR2 as YFSETQ. The junction had 8 bases not matched to a gene; V was cut back by 0 bases and J by 9 bases. The CDR3 loop spans 16 amino acids. The full variable domain, completed using reference TRBV5-1 and TRBJ2-1, is KAGVTQTPRYLIKTRGQQVTLSCSPISGHRSVSWYQQTPGQGLQFLFEYFSETQRNKGNFPGRFSGRQFSNSRSEMNVSTLELGDSALYLCASSLGTSGPLLEQFFGPGTRLTVL.

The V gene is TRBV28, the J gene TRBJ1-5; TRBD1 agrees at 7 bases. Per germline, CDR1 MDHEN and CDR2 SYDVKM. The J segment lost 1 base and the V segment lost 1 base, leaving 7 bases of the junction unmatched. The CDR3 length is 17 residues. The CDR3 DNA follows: TGTGCCAGCAGTTTATCGGTAGGGGGCGAAAGCAATCAGCCCCAGCATTTT. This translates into CASSLSVGGESNQPQHF.

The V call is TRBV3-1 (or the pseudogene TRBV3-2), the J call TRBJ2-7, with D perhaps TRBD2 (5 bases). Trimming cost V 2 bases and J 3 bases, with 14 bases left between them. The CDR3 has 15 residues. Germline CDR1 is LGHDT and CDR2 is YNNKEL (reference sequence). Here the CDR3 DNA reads TGTGCCAGCAGCCAACGAGGGTTCCCCCTCTACGAGCAGTACTTC. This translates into CASSQRGFPLYEQYF.

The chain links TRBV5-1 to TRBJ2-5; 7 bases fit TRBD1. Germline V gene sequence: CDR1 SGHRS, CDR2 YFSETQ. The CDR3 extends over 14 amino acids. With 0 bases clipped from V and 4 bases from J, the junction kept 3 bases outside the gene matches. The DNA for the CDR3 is TGCGCCAGCAGCTTGGTAGGGGGCCCAGAGACCCAGTACTTC. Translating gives CASSLVGGPETQYF.

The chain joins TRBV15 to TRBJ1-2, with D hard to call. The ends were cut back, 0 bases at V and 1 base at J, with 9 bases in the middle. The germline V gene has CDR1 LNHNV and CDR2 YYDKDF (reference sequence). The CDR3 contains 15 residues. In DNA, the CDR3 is TGTGCCACCAGCAGAGAGAGGGTCCTTAACTATGGCTACACCTTC. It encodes CATSRERVLNYGYTF.

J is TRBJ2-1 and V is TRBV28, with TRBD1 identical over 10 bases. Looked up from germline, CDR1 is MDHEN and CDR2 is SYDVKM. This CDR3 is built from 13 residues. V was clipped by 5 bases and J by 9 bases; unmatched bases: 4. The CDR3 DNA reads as TGTGCCAGCAGTCCGACAGGGGGCATTGAGCAGTTCTTC. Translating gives CASSPTGGIEQFF.

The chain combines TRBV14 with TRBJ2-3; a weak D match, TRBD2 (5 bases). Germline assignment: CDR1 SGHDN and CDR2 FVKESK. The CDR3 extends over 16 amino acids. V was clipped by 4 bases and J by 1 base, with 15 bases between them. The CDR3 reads CASSRRAETGTDTQYF. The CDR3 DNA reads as TGTGCCAGCAGCCGCAGAGCGGAGACTGGCACAGATACGCAGTATTTT.

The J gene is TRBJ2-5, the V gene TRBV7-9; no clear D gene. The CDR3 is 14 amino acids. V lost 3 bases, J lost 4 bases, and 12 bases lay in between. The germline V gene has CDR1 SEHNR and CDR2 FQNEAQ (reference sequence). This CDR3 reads CASSFERGGETQYF. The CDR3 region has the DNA TGTGCCAGCAGCTTCGAGAGAGGTGGAGAGACCCAGTACTTC. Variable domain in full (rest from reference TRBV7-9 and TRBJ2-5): DTGVSQNPRHKITKRGQNVTFRCDPISEHNRLYWYRQTLGQGPEFLTYFQNEAQLEKSRLLSDRFSAERPKGSFSTLEIQRTEQGDSAMYLCASSFERGGETQYFGPGTRLLVL.

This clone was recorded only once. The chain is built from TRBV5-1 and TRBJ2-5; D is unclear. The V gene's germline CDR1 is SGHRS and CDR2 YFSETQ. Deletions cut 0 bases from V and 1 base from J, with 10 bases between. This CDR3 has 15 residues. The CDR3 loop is CASSLDNGVQETQYF. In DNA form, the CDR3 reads TGCGCCAGCAGCTTGGATAACGGTGTCCAAGAGACCCAGTACTTC. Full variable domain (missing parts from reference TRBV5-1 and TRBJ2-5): KAGVTQTPRYLIKTRGQQVTLSCSPISGHRSVSWYQQTPGQGLQFLFEYFSETQRNKGNFPGRFSGRQFSNSRSEMNVSTLELGDSALYLCASSLDNGVQETQYFGPGTRLLVL.

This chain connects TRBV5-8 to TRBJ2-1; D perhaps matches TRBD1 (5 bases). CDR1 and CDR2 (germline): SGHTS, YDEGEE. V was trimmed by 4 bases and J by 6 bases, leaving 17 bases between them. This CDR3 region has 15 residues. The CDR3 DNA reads TGTGCCAGCAGCCTAGGGTCAGGGATTAGCAATGAGCAGTTCTTC. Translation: CASSLGSGISNEQFF.

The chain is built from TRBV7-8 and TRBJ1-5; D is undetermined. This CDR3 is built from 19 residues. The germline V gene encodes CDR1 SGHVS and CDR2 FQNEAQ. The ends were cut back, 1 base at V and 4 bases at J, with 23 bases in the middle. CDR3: CASSLVGWPRGSHNQPQHF. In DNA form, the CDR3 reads TGTGCCAGCAGCTTAGTTGGGTGGCCTCGAGGGTCCCATAATCAGCCCCAGCATTTT.

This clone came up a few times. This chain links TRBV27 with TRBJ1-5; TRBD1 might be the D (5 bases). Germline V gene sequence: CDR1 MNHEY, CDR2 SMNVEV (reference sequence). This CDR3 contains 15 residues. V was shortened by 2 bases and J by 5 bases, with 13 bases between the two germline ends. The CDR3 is CASSLGPGRDQPQHF. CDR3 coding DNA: TGTGCCAGCAGTTTAGGCCCAGGGAGGGATCAGCCCCAGCATTTT.

CDR3: CASSFHPTNEKLFF. CDR3 nucleotides: TGTGCCAGCAGCTTTCATCCAACTAATGAAAAACTGTTTTTT. V usage is TRBV5-4 and J usage is TRBJ1-4; no definite D call. V was cut by 2 bases and J by 0 bases, with 5 bases left in between. This CDR3 has 14 amino acids. Germline CDR1 reads SGHNT; CDR2 reads YYREEE (reference sequence). The entire variable domain, with the rest obtained from reference TRBV5-4 and TRBJ1-4, is as follows: ETGVTQSPTHLIKTRGQQVTLRCSSQSGHNTVSWYQQALGQGPQFIFQYYREEENGRGNFPPRFSGLQFPNYSSELNVNALELDDSALYLCASSFHPTNEKLFFGSGTQLSVL.